The clone carrying this TCR beta chain was detected a few times. Only in-frame clones appear in the TCRdb table, and some are missing; sequencing was by immunoSEQ multiplex PCR. The sample carries approximately 110,000 clones, about 83% recorded once. The CDR3 consists of 16 residues. J lost 5 bases, V lost 2 bases, and 9 bases had no gene match. CDR1 is SGHTA and CDR2 is FQGTGA in the germline V gene. This entry belongs to a study of PD-1 blockade in mismatch repair-deficient tumors. Across the whole study: Patients had roughly twelve mismatch repair-deficient cancer types, all previously treated and progressing.

This TCR was sampled from an adult with mismatch repair-deficient cancer. Source: peripheral blood, taken around 60 weeks after starting pembrolizumab. The rearrangement uses TRBV7-3 and TRBJ2-1; 7 nucleotides align to TRBD1. The CDR3 protein is CASSLGATGVHNEQFF. In nucleotides, the CDR3 is TGTGCCAGCAGCTTAGGGGCAACAGGGGTACACAATGAGCAGTTCTTC.